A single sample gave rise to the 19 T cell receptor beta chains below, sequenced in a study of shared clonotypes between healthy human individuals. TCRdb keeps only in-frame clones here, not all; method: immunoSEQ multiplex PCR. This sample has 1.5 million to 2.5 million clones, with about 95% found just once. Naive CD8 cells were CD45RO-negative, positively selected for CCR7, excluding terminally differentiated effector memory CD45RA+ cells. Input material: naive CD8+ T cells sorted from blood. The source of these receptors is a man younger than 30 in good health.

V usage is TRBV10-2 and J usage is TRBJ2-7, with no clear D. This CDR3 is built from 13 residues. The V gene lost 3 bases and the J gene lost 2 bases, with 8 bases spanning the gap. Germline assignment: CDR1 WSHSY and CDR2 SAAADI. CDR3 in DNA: TGCGCCAGCAGTGATGGACCCGCCTACGAGCAGTACTTC. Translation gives CASSDGPAYEQYF.

The CDR3 sequence is CASSYQGARDEQFF. The CDR3 DNA follows: TGTGCCAGCAGTTACCAGGGGGCGAGGGATGAGCAGTTCTTC. The J gene is TRBJ2-1, the V gene TRBV6-6, with 8 bases matching TRBD1. V was pared by 2 bases and J by 8 bases, with 5 bases of the junction left unmatched. Per the germline V gene, CDR1 is MNHNY and CDR2 is SVGAGI (reference sequence). The CDR3 loop spans 14 amino acids.

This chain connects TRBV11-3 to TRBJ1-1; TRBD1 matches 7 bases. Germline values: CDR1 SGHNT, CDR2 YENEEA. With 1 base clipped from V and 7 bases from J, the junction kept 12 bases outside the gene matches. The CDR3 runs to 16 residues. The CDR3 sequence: CASSLGGTGATLEAFF. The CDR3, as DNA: TGTGCCAGCAGCTTAGGTGGAACAGGGGCAACACTTGAAGCTTTCTTT.

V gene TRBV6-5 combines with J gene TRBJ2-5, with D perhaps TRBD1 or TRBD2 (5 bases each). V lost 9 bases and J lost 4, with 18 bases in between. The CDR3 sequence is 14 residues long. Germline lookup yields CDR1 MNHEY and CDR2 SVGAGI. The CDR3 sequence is CASEPGPSGETQYF. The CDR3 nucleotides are TGTGCCAGTGAGCCGGGACCGAGTGGAGAGACCCAGTACTTC.

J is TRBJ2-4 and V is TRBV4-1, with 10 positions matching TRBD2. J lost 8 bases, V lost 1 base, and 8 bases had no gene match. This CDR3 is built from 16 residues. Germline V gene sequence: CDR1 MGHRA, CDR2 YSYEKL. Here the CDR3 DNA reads TGCGCCAGCAGCCAAGCACCTAGCGGGAGTGGGGACATTCAGTACTTC. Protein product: CASSQAPSGSGDIQYF.

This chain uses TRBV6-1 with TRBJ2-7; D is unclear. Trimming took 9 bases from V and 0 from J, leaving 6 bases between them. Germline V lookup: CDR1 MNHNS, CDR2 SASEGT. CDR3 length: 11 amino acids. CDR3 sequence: CARGFSYEQYF. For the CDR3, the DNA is TGTGCCAGGGGGTTCTCCTACGAGCAGTACTTC.

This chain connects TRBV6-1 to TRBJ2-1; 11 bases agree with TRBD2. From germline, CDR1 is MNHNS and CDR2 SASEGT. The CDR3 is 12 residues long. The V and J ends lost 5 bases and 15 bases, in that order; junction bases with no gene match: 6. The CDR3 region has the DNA TGTGCCAGCAGTCGATACCTAGCGGGAGGGTTCTTC. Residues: CASSRYLAGGFF.

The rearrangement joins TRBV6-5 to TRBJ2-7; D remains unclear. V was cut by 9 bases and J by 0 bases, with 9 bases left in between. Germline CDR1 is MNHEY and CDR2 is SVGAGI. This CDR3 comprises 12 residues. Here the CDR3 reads CASIAASYEQYF. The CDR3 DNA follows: TGTGCCAGTATTGCGGCCTCCTACGAGCAGTACTTC.

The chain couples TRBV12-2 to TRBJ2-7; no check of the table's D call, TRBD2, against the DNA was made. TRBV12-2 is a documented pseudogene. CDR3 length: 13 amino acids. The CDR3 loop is CASRLGRAYEQYF. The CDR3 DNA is TGTGCAAGTCGCTTAGGGAGGGCATACGAGCAGTACTTC.

The CDR3 DNA reads TGTGCCAGCAGCTTAGCGACGCAGGGCATGGGGGACTCCTACGAGCAGTACTTC. Translated: CASSLATQGMGDSYEQYF. The chain joins TRBV7-2 to TRBJ2-7; D tentatively fits TRBD1 or TRBD2 (5 bases each). The germline V and J ends were trimmed by 0 bases and 0 bases, with 18 bases remaining between them. Germline lookup yields CDR1 SGHTA and CDR2 FQGNSA. The CDR3 length is 18 residues. The variable domain in full, with the rest retrieved from reference TRBV7-2 and TRBJ2-7, is GAGVSQSPSNKVTEKGKDVELRCDPISGHTALYWYRQSLGQGLEFLIYFQGNSAPDKSGLPSDRFSAERTGGSVSTLTIQRTQQEDSAVYLCASSLATQGMGDSYEQYFGPGTRLTVT.

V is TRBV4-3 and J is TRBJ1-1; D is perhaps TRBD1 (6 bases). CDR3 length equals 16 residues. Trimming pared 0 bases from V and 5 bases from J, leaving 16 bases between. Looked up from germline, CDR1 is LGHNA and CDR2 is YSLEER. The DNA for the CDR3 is TGCGCCAGCAGCCAAGATCTTCATTTAGGGGGTACTGAAGCTTTCTTT. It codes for CASSQDLHLGGTEAFF.

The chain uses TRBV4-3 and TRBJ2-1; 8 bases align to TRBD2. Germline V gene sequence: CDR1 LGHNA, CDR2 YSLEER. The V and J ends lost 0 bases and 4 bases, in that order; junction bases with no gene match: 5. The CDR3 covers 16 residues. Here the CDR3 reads CASSQDIAGPYNEQFF. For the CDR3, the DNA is TGCGCCAGCAGCCAAGATATAGCGGGGCCGTACAATGAGCAGTTCTTC.

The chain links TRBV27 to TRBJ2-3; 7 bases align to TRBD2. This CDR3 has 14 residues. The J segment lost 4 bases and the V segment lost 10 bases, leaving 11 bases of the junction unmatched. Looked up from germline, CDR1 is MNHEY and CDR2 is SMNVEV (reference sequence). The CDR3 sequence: CATRWTRVPDTQYF. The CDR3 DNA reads TGTGCCACCCGCTGGACTAGAGTGCCAGATACGCAGTATTTT.

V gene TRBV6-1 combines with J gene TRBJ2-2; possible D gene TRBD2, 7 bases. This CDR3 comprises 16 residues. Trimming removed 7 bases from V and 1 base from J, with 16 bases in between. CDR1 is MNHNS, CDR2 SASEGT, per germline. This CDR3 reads CASTEGGELNTGELFF. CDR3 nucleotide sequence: TGTGCCAGCACTGAGGGGGGGGAGTTGAACACCGGGGAGCTGTTTTTT.

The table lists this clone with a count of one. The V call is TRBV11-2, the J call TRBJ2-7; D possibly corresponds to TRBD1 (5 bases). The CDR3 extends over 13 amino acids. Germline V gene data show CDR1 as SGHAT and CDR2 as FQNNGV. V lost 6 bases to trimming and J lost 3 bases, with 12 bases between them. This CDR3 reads CASSGHRHYEQYF. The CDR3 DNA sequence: TGTGCCAGCAGTGGACACAGACACTACGAGCAGTACTTC.

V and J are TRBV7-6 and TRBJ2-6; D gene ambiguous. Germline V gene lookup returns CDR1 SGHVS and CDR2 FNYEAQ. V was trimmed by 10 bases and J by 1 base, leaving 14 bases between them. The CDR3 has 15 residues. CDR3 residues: CAIIHWVSGANVLTF. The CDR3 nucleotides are TGTGCCATCATACACTGGGTTTCTGGGGCCAACGTCCTGACTTTC.

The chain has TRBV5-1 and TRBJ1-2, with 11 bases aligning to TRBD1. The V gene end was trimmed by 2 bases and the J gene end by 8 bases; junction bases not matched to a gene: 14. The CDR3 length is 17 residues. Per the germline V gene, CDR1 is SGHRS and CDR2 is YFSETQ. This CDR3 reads CASSFQPDRGPVGGYTF. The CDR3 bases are TGCGCCAGCAGCTTCCAACCGGACAGGGGGCCCGTAGGGGGCTACACCTTC.

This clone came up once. The CDR3 bases are TGCGCCAGCAGCCCCACTACGGGGCCTAGGGACGAAAAACTGTTTTTT. Its protein product is CASSPTTGPRDEKLFF. The rearrangement uses TRBV4-1 and TRBJ1-4, with D possibly being TRBD1 (5 bases). This CDR3 contains 16 residues. Germline CDR1 MGHRA, CDR2 YSYEKL. Trimming cost V 4 bases and J 8 bases, with 20 bases left between them.

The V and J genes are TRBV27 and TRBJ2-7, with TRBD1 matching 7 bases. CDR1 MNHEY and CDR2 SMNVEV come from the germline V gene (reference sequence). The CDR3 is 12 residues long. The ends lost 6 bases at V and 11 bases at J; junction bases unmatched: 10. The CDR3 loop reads CASSFGTDKEYF. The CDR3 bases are TGTGCCAGCAGCTTTGGGACAGACAAGGAGTACTTC.